One T cell receptor (beta chain) is described in this entry. Its antigen is unidentified. This record comes from a study of tumor-infiltrating lymphocytes in primary liver carcinoma. The wider study: Those sampled were patients whose primary liver carcinoma was treated by surgical resection. Each of the growths was stage T1-T3 N0M0, extending roughly 4 to 10 cm across. Study observations and caveats: Since the samples were bulk and unsorted, the CD4+ and CD8+ repertoires were not compared. Tumor region pairs shared more overlap than did tumor-adjacent and tumor-blood pairs.

Germline DNA was extracted too, while blood RNA derived from unsorted whole blood. The CDR3 runs to 15 residues. With 4 bases clipped from V and 6 bases from J, the junction kept 9 bases outside the gene matches. The germline gives CDR1 SGHDN, CDR2 FVKESK. A constant-region primer primed TCR beta cDNA synthesis from 450 to 550 ng of total RNA. Slightly modified ARM-PCR served as the procedure for the TCR beta libraries. These libraries came from three rounds of nested multiplex PCR. TRBV1-TRBV30 forward primers and a C-beta reverse primer were used in the first two PCR rounds, which each ran for ten to eleven cycles. From the multiplex PCR reads, TCRdb called clonotypes with MiXCR, one entry per CDR3 protein. The table shows about 310,000 distinct CDR3 sequences, with around three fifths occurring only once.

The chain joins TRBV14 to TRBJ1-2; 9 bases align to TRBD1. Sequences were obtained from peripheral blood. This sequence originates from a woman aged 25-40 years with primary liver carcinoma and hepatitis B virus infection. The DNA for the CDR3 is TGTGCCAGCAGCCCGCGGGACAGGGTGAGGAATGGCTACACCTTC. It is translated as CASSPRDRVRNGYTF.